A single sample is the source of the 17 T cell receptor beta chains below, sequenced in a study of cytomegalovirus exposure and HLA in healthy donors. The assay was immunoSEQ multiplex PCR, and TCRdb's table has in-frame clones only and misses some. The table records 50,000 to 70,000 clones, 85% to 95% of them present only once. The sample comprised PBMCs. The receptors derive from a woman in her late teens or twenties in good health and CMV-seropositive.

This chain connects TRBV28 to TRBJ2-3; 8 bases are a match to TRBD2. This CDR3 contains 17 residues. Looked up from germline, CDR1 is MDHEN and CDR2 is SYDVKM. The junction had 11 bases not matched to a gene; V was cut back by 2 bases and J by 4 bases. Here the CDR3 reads CASSLGMAGGTSDTQYF. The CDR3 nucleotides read TGTGCCAGCAGTTTAGGCATGGCGGGGGGAACCTCAGATACGCAGTATTTT.

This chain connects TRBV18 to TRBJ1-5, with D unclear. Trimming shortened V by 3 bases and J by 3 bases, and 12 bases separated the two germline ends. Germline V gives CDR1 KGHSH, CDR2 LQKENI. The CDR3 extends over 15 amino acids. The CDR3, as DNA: TGTGCCAGCTCACCTGTTGCGGAGGCCAATCAGCCCCAGCATTTT. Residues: CASSPVAEANQPQHF.

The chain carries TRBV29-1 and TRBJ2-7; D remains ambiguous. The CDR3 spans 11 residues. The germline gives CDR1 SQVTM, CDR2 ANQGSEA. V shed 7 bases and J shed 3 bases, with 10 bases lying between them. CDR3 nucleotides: TGCAGCGCTAGACTTAGCTACGAGCAGTACTTC. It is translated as CSARLSYEQYF.

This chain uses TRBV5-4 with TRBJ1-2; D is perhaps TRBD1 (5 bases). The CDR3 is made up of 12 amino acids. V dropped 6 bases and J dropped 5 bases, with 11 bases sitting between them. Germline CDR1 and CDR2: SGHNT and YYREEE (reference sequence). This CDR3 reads CASTMQGYGYTF. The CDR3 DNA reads TGTGCCAGCACGATGCAGGGTTATGGCTACACCTTC.

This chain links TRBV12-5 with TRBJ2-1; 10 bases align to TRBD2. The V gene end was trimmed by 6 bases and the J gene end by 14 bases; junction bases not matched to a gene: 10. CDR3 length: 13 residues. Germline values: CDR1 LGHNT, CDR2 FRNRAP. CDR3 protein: CASGASGGPPKFF. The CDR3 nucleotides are TGTGCTAGTGGGGCTAGCGGGGGCCCCCCTAAGTTCTTC.

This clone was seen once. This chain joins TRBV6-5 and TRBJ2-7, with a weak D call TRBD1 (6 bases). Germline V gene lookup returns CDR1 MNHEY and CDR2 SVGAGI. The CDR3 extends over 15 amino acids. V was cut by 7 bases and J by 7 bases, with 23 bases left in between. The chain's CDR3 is CASTPEDRDRGEQYF. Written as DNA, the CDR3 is TGTGCCAGCACCCCGGAGGACAGAGATCGTGGTGAGCAGTACTTC.

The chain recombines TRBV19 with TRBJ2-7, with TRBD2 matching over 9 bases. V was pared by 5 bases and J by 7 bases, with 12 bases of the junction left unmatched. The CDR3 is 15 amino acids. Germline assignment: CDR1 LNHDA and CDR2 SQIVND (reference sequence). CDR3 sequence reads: CASSPQAGGTGEQYF. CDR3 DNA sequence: TGTGCCAGTAGTCCCCAAGCGGGAGGTACGGGGGAGCAGTACTTC.

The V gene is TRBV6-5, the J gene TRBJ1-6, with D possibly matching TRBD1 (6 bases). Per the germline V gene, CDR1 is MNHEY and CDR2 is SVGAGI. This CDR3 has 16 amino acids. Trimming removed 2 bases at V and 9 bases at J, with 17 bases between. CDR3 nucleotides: TGTGCCAGCAGTTACAGAGGGGGAAACCATTCTTCACCCCTCCACTTT. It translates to CASSYRGGNHSSPLHF.

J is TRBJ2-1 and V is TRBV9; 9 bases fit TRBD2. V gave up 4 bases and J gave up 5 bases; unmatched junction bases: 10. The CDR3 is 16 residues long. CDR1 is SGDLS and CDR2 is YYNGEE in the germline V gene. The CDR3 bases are TGTGCCAGCAGCCCCCGACTAGCGGAGCTAAACAATGAGCAGTTCTTC. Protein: CASSPRLAELNNEQFF.

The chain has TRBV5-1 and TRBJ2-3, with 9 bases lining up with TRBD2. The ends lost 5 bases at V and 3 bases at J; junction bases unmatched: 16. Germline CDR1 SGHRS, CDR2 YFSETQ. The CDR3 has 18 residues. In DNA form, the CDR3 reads TGCGCCAGCAGTGCCCGCCCCATTAGCGGGAGAAGTACAGATACGCAGTATTTT. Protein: CASSARPISGRSTDTQYF.

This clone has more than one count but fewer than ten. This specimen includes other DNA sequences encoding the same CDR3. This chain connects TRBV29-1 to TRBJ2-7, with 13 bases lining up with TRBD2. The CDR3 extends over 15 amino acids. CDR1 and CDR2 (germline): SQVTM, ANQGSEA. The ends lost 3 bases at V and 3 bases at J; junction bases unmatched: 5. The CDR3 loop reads CSVEGGTSGDYEQYF. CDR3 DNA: TGCAGCGTTGAGGGGGGGACTAGCGGGGACTACGAGCAGTACTTC.

The chain's CDR3 is CASSQDIGGPLSSDTQYF. The CDR3 nucleotides read TGCGCCAGCAGCCAAGATATAGGAGGACCCCTTTCCTCAGATACGCAGTATTTT. This sequence joins TRBV4-3 and TRBJ2-3, with D maybe TRBD2 (5 bases). This CDR3 region has 18 residues. V was pared by 0 bases and J by 4 bases, with 20 bases between. Germline assignment: CDR1 LGHNA and CDR2 YSLEER.

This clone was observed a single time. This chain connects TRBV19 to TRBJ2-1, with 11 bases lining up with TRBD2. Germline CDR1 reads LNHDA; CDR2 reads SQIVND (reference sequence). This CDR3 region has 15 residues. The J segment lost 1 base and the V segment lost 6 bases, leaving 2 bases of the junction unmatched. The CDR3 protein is CASSSSGGSYNEQFF. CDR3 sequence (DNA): TGTGCCAGTAGCTCTAGCGGGGGGTCCTACAATGAGCAGTTCTTC.

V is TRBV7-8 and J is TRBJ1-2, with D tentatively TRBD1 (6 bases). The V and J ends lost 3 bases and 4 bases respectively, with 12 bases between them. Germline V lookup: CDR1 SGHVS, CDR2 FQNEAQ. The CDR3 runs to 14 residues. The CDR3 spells CASSFRGQPYGYTF. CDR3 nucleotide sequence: TGTGCCAGCAGCTTCCGAGGACAGCCCTATGGCTACACCTTC.

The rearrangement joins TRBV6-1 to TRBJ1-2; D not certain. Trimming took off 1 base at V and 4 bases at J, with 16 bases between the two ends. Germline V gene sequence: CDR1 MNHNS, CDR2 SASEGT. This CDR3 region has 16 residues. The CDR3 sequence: CASSEVTTDLLYGYTF. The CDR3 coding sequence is TGTGCCAGCAGTGAAGTAACTACCGATCTCCTCTATGGCTACACCTTC.

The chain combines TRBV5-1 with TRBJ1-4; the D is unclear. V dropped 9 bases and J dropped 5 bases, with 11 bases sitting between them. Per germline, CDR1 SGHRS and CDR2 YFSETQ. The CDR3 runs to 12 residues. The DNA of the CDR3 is TGCGCCACCCGGGGAGACAATGAAAAACTGTTTTTT. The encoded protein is CATRGDNEKLFF.

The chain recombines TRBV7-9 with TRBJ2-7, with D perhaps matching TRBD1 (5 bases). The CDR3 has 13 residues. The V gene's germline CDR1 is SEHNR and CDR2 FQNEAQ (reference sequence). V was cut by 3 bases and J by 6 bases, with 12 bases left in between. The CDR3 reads CASSLGQVGEQYF. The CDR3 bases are TGTGCCAGCAGCTTGGGGCAGGTCGGCGAGCAGTACTTC.